This TCR beta chain emerged from a study of Ad26.COV2.S vaccination and SARS-CoV-2 variants. Broader study findings: Spike-specific TCR breadth in vaccine recipients exceeded that seen in placebo recipients. Possible underestimation of total T cell responses by the TCR breadth and depth analyses was noted. Comparable non-spike TCR breadth was observed in vaccine and placebo recipients.

Treatment described: roughly 18 received Ad26.COV2.S at low or high dose, single or two shots; several received placebo; per-sample allocation not given. Sampling happened 63 days after the first vaccine or placebo injection. V lost 0 bases and J 3 bases, leaving 15 bases between the germline ends. This CDR3 has 16 amino acids. Germline V gene data show CDR1 as SGDLS and CDR2 as YYNGEE. As regards this clone: Its antigen is not identified.

Some clones are missing from TCRdb's copy, which holds only in-frame ones; the method was immunoSEQ multiplex PCR. The sample yields roughly 510,000 clones, around nine tenths seen once. Material: peripheral blood, obtained in a trial of Ad26.COV2.S vaccine versus placebo. This TCR derives from a person aged 18-65 years who received the Ad26.COV2.S COVID-19 vaccine or a placebo. The gene calls are TRBV9 and TRBJ2-5; tentatively, D is TRBD1 or TRBD2 (5 bases each). The CDR3 DNA reads TGTGCCAGCAGCGTAGGGGATCTCTGGGGGAAAGAGACCCAGTACTTC. Its translation: CASSVGDLWGKETQYF. Together with reference TRBV9 and TRBJ2-5, the CDR3 gives the full variable domain: DSGVTQTPKHLITATGQRVTLRCSPRSGDLSVYWYQQSLDQGLQFLIQYYNGEERAKGNILERFSAQQFPDLHSELNLSSLELGDSALYFCASSVGDLWGKETQYFGPGTRLLVL.